This entry features one T cell receptor (beta chain) sequence. Its antigen is unknown. With the 5' RACE reads reprocessed, TCRdb shows one record per CDR3 protein and no DNA. In all, the sample yields about 160,000 distinct CDR3 sequences. This CDR3 is built from 17 residues. The source of the sample is a study of monozygotic twins with inflammatory bowel disease. Findings and limits, study-wide: The data gave no support to a single strong IBD-associated signal or clonotype.

The sequenced sample consisted of blood. V is TRBV12-3 or TRBV12-4 and J is TRBJ2-3; TCRdb's D call, TRBD1, is unchecked because there is no DNA. The TCR comes from a human donor with ulcerative colitis or Crohn's disease, or a healthy co-twin of an affected twin (not recorded which). The CDR3 loop reads CASSPPDRGPSTDTQYF.